This paragraph reports one T cell receptor beta chain. What it binds is not known. The entry originates in a study of cytomegalovirus exposure and HLA in healthy donors. The donors were part of the validation cohort of more than 90 subjects. That cohort was separate from the first cohort, which comprised 670 or so subjects. The CDR3 has 20 amino acids. Trimming took 4 bases from V and 0 from J; bases not matched to a gene: 9. The germline V gene encodes CDR1 MNHNS and CDR2 SASEGT. Findings and limits, study-wide: In vitro testing confirmed a few CMV-associated chains as specific for CMV antigens. TCR clusters originating in the first cohort tended to co-occur in the roughly 110 validation repertoires, according to a later analysis. It was reported that the classifier diagnosed cytomegalovirus status with high specificity and sensitivity in both the original and validation cohorts.

The data were produced by immunoSEQ multiplex PCR, yet TCRdb's version contains in-frame clones alone and is incomplete. The table has around 200,000 clones, 81% seen once. The chain carries TRBV6-1 and TRBJ2-4; 16 bases are a match to TRBD2. This sequence originates from a woman in her thirties in good health and CMV-seronegative. The sequenced sample consisted of PBMCs. The chain's CDR3 is CASSASGLAGGLSAKNIQYF. The CDR3 DNA is TGTGCCAGCAGTGCTTCGGGACTAGCGGGAGGGCTGTCAGCCAAAAACATTCAGTACTTC.